This is a list of T cell receptor beta chains from one sample in a study of blood T cell repertoires in COVID-19. The method was immunoSEQ multiplex PCR; TCRdb's version includes in-frame clones alone and lacks a portion of them. The sample lists around 220,000 clones; around 90% were seen once. Sequencing was performed on PBMCs or T cells enriched from blood (not recorded which). Source of these receptors: a woman between 50 and 59 years old with acute COVID-19. The CDR3 runs from the conserved cysteine through the conserved F or W. The D gene is left open where the match is weak. For some rows the clone size is stated as once, few or many, or as a class when expanded; others skip it.

clone size	V gene	D gene	J gene	CDR3 protein	CDR3 DNA
once	TRBV29-1	TRBD2	TRBJ2-1	CSVEPGLASSYNEQFF	TGCAGCGTTGAACCGGGACTAGCATCCTCCTACAATGAGCAGTTCTTC
.	TRBV11-1	TRBD1	TRBJ2-5	CASSVQGAQETQYF	TGTGCCAGCAGCGTCCAGGGGGCGCAGGAGACCCAGTACTTC
.	TRBV5-8	.	TRBJ2-7	CASSLGQATYEQYF	TGTGCCAGCAGCTTGGGACAGGCGACCTACGAGCAGTACTTC
.	TRBV2	.	TRBJ1-3	CASQKGHGGGNTIYF	TGTGCCAGCCAAAAGGGCCACGGAGGCGGAAACACCATATATTTT
.	TRBV11-2	TRBD2	TRBJ2-7	CASSLGRGLAGDEQYF	TGTGCCAGCAGCTTAGGTCGGGGACTAGCGGGAGACGAGCAGTACTTC
.	TRBV3-1/TRBV3-2	TRBD2	TRBJ2-7	CASSQEGIPSGRADEQYF	TGTGCCAGCAGCCAAGAGGGTATCCCTAGCGGGAGGGCTGATGAGCAGTACTTC
.	TRBV6-5	.	TRBJ2-4	CASSPGLNIQYF	TGTGCCAGCAGTCCGGGTTTAAACATTCAGTACTTC
.	TRBV2	.	TRBJ2-5	CASRLGAQETQYF	TGTGCCAGCCGGTTGGGAGCCCAAGAGACCCAGTACTTC
.	TRBV5-1	.	TRBJ2-5	CASYPGVTQETQYF	TGCGCCAGCTATCCGGGAGTCACACAAGAGACCCAGTACTTC
.	TRBV3-1/TRBV3-2	.	TRBJ2-3	CASSQVPGDTDTQYF	TGTGCCAGCAGCCAAGTCCCTGGAGACACAGATACGCAGTATTTT
.	TRBV28	TRBD2	TRBJ2-3	CASSLGRGLAGDTQYF	TGTGCCAGCAGTCTGGGGCGGGGACTAGCGGGAGATACGCAGTATTTT
.	TRBV27	.	TRBJ2-6	CASSLSQSGANVLTF	TGTGCCAGCAGTTTATCGCAGTCTGGGGCCAACGTCCTGACTTTC
.	TRBV6-1	TRBD1	TRBJ1-4	CASSAILGTANEKLFF	TGTGCCAGCAGTGCCATCCTCGGGACAGCTAATGAAAAACTGTTTTTT
once	TRBV5-1	TRBD2	TRBJ2-1	CASSDSGNPYNEQFF	TGCGCCAGCAGCGATAGCGGGAATCCCTACAATGAGCAGTTCTTC
.	TRBV19	.	TRBJ1-6	CASSRGQGNSPLHF	TGTGCCAGTAGTCGGGGACAAGGGAATTCACCCCTCCACTTT
.	TRBV11-3	.	TRBJ1-1	CASSVRRGTVAFF	TGTGCCAGCAGCGTCAGAAGGGGGACGGTAGCTTTCTTT
.	TRBV29-1	.	TRBJ2-7	CSVARPYEQYF	TGCAGCGTTGCCCGTCCCTACGAGCAGTACTTC
.	TRBV5-1	TRBD1	TRBJ1-1	CASSSGQAGLTEAFF	TGCGCCAGCAGCTCAGGACAGGCTGGCCTTACTGAAGCTTTCTTT
.	TRBV5-1	.	TRBJ2-5	CASSPGEVETQYF	TGCGCCAGCAGCCCCGGTGAGGTGGAGACCCAGTACTTC
.	TRBV5-1	.	TRBJ2-7	CASSFPDRIYEQYF	TGCGCCAGCAGCTTCCCCGACAGGATCTACGAGCAGTACTTC
.	TRBV27	.	TRBJ2-7	CASPCRGCGGPYEQYF	TGTGCCAGCCCTTGCCGAGGATGTGGAGGGCCCTACGAGCAGTACTTC
.	TRBV11-1	.	TRBJ1-1	CASSLDRDIMNTEAFF	TGTGCCAGCAGCTTGGACCGGGATATCATGAACACTGAAGCTTTCTTT
.	TRBV14	.	TRBJ2-2	CASSQVAGLTGELFF	TGTGCCAGCAGCCAAGTGGCAGGTCTCACCGGGGAGCTGTTTTTT
few	TRBV6-5	.	TRBJ1-1	CASSTMLGQEAFF	TGTGCCAGCAGTACAATGCTAGGACAAGAAGCTTTCTTT
.	TRBV10-3	.	TRBJ2-3	CAISDYADTQYF	TGTGCCATCAGTGACTACGCGGATACGCAGTATTTT
.	TRBV29-1	.	TRBJ2-7	CSVEEGGEGYEQYF	TGCAGCGTTGAGGAGGGGGGGGAAGGCTACGAGCAGTACTTC
.	TRBV2	TRBD1	TRBJ2-7	CASGRDSSYEQYF	TGTGCCAGCGGTAGGGACAGCTCCTACGAGCAGTACTTC
once	TRBV13	TRBD2	TRBJ2-7	CASSGPQPGGAYEQYF	TGTGCCAGCAGCGGGCCCCAACCGGGAGGCGCCTACGAGCAGTACTTC
.	TRBV27	.	TRBJ2-7	CASSGGGFYEQYF	TGTGCCAGCAGTGGAGGGGGCTTCTACGAGCAGTACTTC
once	TRBV7-6	.	TRBJ1-1	CASSSSPEAFF	TGTGCCAGCAGCTCTAGCCCTGAAGCTTTCTTT
many	TRBV9	TRBD2	TRBJ2-2	CASSATGLAGGINGELFF	TGTGCCAGCAGCGCTACGGGACTAGCGGGAGGTATTAACGGGGAGCTGTTTTTT
.	TRBV10-3	TRBD1	TRBJ2-5	CAISESAGGETQYF	TGTGCCATCAGTGAGTCGGCAGGGGGAGAGACCCAGTACTTC
.	TRBV27	TRBD1	TRBJ1-1	CASSWTGGSTEAFF	TGTGCCAGCAGTTGGACAGGGGGTAGCACTGAAGCTTTCTTT
once	TRBV28	.	TRBJ1-1	CASSAGTSNTEAFF	TGTGCCAGCAGTGCCGGGACATCAAACACTGAAGCTTTCTTT
.	TRBV7-2	TRBD2	TRBJ2-1	CASSLARGSGIDNEQFF	TGTGCCAGCAGCTTAGCGAGGGGTAGCGGGATCGACAATGAGCAGTTCTTC
.	TRBV29-1	TRBD2	TRBJ2-3	CSGLLAGGLTSTDTQYF	TGCAGCGGCCTACTAGCGGGAGGGCTGACTAGCACAGATACGCAGTATTTT
.	TRBV6-2/TRBV6-3	.	TRBJ2-1	CASSYSVNEQFF	TGTGCCAGCAGTTACTCCGTCAATGAGCAGTTCTTC
.	TRBV19	.	TRBJ1-1	CASSEQVNTEAFF	TGTGCCAGTAGTGAACAGGTGAACACTGAAGCTTTCTTT
.	TRBV15	TRBD1	TRBJ2-5	CATSGVQGETQYF	TGTGCCACCAGCGGAGTACAGGGGGAGACCCAGTACTTC
.	TRBV27	TRBD2	TRBJ2-1	CASSFPLAGGPNEQFF	TGTGCCAGCAGTTTCCCCCTAGCGGGAGGGCCAAATGAGCAGTTCTTC
once	TRBV28	.	TRBJ2-7	CASSLGRTYEQYF	TGTGCCAGCAGTTTAGGGCGTACCTACGAGCAGTACTTC
.	TRBV10-3	TRBD2	TRBJ2-7	CAISAGLALYEQYF	TGTGCCATCAGTGCTGGACTAGCGCTCTACGAGCAGTACTTC
.	TRBV12-3/TRBV12-4	.	TRBJ2-7	CASSFTGNYEQYF	TGTGCCAGCAGTTTTACCGGGAACTACGAGCAGTACTTC